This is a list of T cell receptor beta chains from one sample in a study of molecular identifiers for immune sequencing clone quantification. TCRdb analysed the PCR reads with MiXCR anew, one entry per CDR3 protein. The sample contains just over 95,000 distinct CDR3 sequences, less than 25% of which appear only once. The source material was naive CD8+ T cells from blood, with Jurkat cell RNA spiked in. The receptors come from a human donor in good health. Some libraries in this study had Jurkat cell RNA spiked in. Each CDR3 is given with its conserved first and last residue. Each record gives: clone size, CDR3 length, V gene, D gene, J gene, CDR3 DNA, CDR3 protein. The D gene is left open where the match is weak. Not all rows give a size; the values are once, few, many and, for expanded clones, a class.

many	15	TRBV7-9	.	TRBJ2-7	TGTGCCAGCAGCTTAGCCCCCCAAGCCCCGCTGGTGCAGTACTTC	CASSLAPQAPLVQYF
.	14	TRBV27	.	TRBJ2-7	TGTGCCAGCAGCCCGGGACTCAACATATACGAGCAGTACTTC	CASSPGLNIYEQYF
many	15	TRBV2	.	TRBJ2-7	TGTGCCAGCAGTGAAGGCCCAGGTCTGTCCTACGAGCAGTACTTC	CASSEGPGLSYEQYF
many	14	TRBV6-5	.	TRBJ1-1	TGTGCCAGCAGCCCTAGGACAGCGAACACTGAAGCTTTCTTT	CASSPRTANTEAFF
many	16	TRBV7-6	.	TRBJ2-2	TGTGCCAGCAGCCCGTCCCCCAACGCGAACACCGGGGAGCTGTTTTTT	CASSPSPNANTGELFF
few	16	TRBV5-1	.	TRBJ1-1	TGCGCCAGCAGCTTGGCCGAGTTGGGCAGGGACACTGAAGCTTTCTTT	CASSLAELGRDTEAFF
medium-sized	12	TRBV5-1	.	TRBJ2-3	TGCGCCAGCAGCTTGACGGAAGATACGCAGTATTTT	CASSLTEDTQYF
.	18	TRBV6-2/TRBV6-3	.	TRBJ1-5	TGTGCCAGCAGTTGGGACATGGACGGAGTTTATAGCAATCCGCCCCAGCATTTT	CASSWDMDGVYSNPPQHF
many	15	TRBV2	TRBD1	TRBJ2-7	TGTGCCAGCAAAGTAGGTTGGGACAGGGAAGACGAGCAGTACTTC	CASKVGWDREDEQYF
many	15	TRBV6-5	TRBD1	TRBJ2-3	TGTGCCAGCAACCTGAGGACAGGGGGGAAAGATACGCAGTATTTT	CASNLRTGGKDTQYF
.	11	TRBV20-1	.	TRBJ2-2	TGCAGTGCCCCCAACACCGGAGAGCTGTTTTTT	CSAPNTGELFF
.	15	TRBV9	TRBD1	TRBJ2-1	TGTGCCAGCAGCCCCAGAGGGGGGACAGGCAATGAGCAGTTCTTC	CASSPRGGTGNEQFF
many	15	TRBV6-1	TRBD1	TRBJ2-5	TGTGCCAGCAGCGGGGGGACAGGGTTGACGGGGACCCAGTACTTC	CASSGGTGLTGTQYF
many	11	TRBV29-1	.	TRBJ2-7	TGCAGCGCGGCCAGGGGTTACGAGCAGTACTTC	CSAARGYEQYF